This T cell receptor beta chain was sequenced during a study of T cells after yellow fever vaccination. Study observations and caveats: There was a possibility that FACS-sorted repertoires contained abundant clonotypes contaminating from the bulk population. Only a minor proportion of clonotypes was detected across both CD4 and CD8 compartments.

Template switching with 5'RACE generated the TCR cDNA and added a universal primer site and UMIs. One entry per CDR3 protein, called by TCRdb with MiXCR from the 5' RACE reads. The sample yields a few hundred thousand distinct CDR3 sequences, roughly 11% seen once. The CDR3 has 16 residues. Germline-derived CDR1 and CDR2 are MGHRA and YSYEKL. V lost 0 bases to trimming and J lost 2 bases, with 12 bases between them. Turning to this clonotype: Its antigen is still unknown.

The chain recombines TRBV4-1 with TRBJ2-3; D is perhaps TRBD1 or TRBD2 (6 bases each). The receptor was derived from a man younger than 35 who received the YFV17D yellow fever vaccine. This specimen consisted of PBMCs, obtained on the day of the first yellow fever vaccination. For the CDR3, the DNA is TGCGCCAGCAGCCAAGATGAGGGGGGTCCCACAGATACGCAGTATTTT. Protein: CASSQDEGGPTDTQYF.